The rows below give T cell receptor beta chains drawn from one sample of a study of cytomegalovirus exposure and HLA in healthy donors. The method was immunoSEQ multiplex PCR; TCRdb's version includes in-frame clones alone and lacks a portion of them. The data show 150,000 to 200,000 clones, 70% to 90% seen once. The specimen sequenced was PBMCs. The receptor source for this set is a woman between 18 and 29 years old in good health and CMV-seronegative. CDR3s include the opening cysteine and the closing phenylalanine or tryptophan. The D gene is left open where the match is weak. Expanded clones get a size class; other rows say once, few or many, or leave the size out.

clone_size: .; j_call: TRBJ2-2; v_call: TRBV7-9; d_call: TRBD1; cdr3_nt: TGTGCCAGCACCATTCTGACAGGGGTGATGACCGGGGAGCTGTTTTTT; cdr3_aa: CASTILTGVMTGELFF
clone_size: .; j_call: TRBJ2-7; v_call: TRBV13; d_call: TRBD2; cdr3_nt: TGTGCCAGCAGTCCCCGGACTAGCGGCTCGGGGGAGCAGTACTTC; cdr3_aa: CASSPRTSGSGEQYF
clone_size: .; j_call: TRBJ2-1; v_call: TRBV5-1; d_call: TRBD2; cdr3_nt: TGCGCCAGCAGGCCGACTAGCGGCCTCTACAATGAGCAGTTCTTC; cdr3_aa: CASRPTSGLYNEQFF
clone_size: once; j_call: TRBJ1-4; v_call: TRBV7-9; d_call: .; cdr3_nt: TGTGCCAGCAGCGACAGTTCAACTAATGAAAAACTGTTTTTT; cdr3_aa: CASSDSSTNEKLFF
clone_size: .; j_call: TRBJ2-2; v_call: TRBV5-4; d_call: TRBD1; cdr3_nt: TGTGCCAGCAGCCGGGAGACAGGGGGCCCCGGGGAGCTGTTTTTT; cdr3_aa: CASSRETGGPGELFF
clone_size: .; j_call: TRBJ2-3; v_call: TRBV7-3; d_call: .; cdr3_nt: TGTGCCAGCAGCTTAATACCCTTCGGAGGGCCCTCAGATACGCAGTATTTT; cdr3_aa: CASSLIPFGGPSDTQYF
clone_size: .; j_call: TRBJ2-1; v_call: TRBV30; d_call: TRBD2; cdr3_nt: TGTGCCCAAGAGAGGCTAGCGGGGGGGCCCGGTAATGAGCAGTTCTTC; cdr3_aa: CAQERLAGGPGNEQFF
clone_size: once; j_call: TRBJ1-1; v_call: TRBV2; d_call: TRBD1; cdr3_nt: TGTGCCAGCAGTGTCGGGACAGGGATCACTGAAGCTTTCTTT; cdr3_aa: CASSVGTGITEAFF
clone_size: .; j_call: TRBJ2-3; v_call: TRBV18; d_call: TRBD2; cdr3_nt: TGTGCCAGCTCACTGACCGGGACTAGCGGGACTCAGAGGAGCACAGATACGCAGTATTTT; cdr3_aa: CASSLTGTSGTQRSTDTQYF
clone_size: .; j_call: TRBJ1-1; v_call: TRBV29-1; d_call: .; cdr3_nt: TGCAGCGTTGACAGGGGCACTGAAGCTTTCTTT; cdr3_aa: CSVDRGTEAFF
clone_size: .; j_call: TRBJ2-2; v_call: TRBV19; d_call: TRBD1; cdr3_nt: TGTGCCAGTATAATGGCAGGGGGGAACACCGGGGAGCTGTTTTTT; cdr3_aa: CASIMAGGNTGELFF
clone_size: .; j_call: TRBJ2-1; v_call: TRBV4-2; d_call: TRBD2; cdr3_nt: TGTGCCAGCAGCCAAGATTCGACTAGCGGGAAGTTCTTC; cdr3_aa: CASSQDSTSGKFF
clone_size: .; j_call: TRBJ1-4; v_call: TRBV7-9; d_call: TRBD1; cdr3_nt: TGTGCCAGCAGCTTAGGGTCCGGAGGGGGCAAACACGAAAAACTGTTTTTT; cdr3_aa: CASSLGSGGGKHEKLFF
clone_size: few; j_call: TRBJ2-2; v_call: TRBV6-6; d_call: TRBD1; cdr3_nt: TGTGCCAGCACGGGGACAGCGAACACCGGGGAGCTGTTTTTT; cdr3_aa: CASTGTANTGELFF
clone_size: .; j_call: TRBJ2-7; v_call: TRBV19; d_call: .; cdr3_nt: TGTGCCAGTAGTAGCGGGGATATCCGGGAGCAGTACTTC; cdr3_aa: CASSSGDIREQYF
clone_size: .; j_call: TRBJ1-2; v_call: TRBV7-8; d_call: TRBD1; cdr3_nt: TGTGCCAGCAGCTTAGCGGGACAGACCTATGGCTACACCTTC; cdr3_aa: CASSLAGQTYGYTF
clone_size: once; j_call: TRBJ1-5; v_call: TRBV7-9; d_call: .; cdr3_nt: TGTGCCAGCAGCCCGACGACAGATAGCAATCAGCCCCAGCATTTT; cdr3_aa: CASSPTTDSNQPQHF
clone_size: .; j_call: TRBJ1-5; v_call: TRBV27; d_call: .; cdr3_nt: TGTGCCAGCACCGCTCACCCTCCCGGAGATCAGCCCCAGCATTTT; cdr3_aa: CASTAHPPGDQPQHF
clone_size: .; j_call: TRBJ2-7; v_call: TRBV27; d_call: .; cdr3_nt: TGTGCCAGCAGTCCGTCGCTAGCGCCCGAGAGGGTCGAGCAGTACTTC; cdr3_aa: CASSPSLAPERVEQYF
clone_size: .; j_call: TRBJ1-3; v_call: TRBV7-8; d_call: .; cdr3_nt: TGTGCCAGCAGCCGACGGGGCTCTGGAAACACCATATATTTT; cdr3_aa: CASSRRGSGNTIYF
clone_size: .; j_call: TRBJ1-1; v_call: TRBV7-6; d_call: .; cdr3_nt: TGTGCCAGCAGCTTAGGAGGAAGCACTGAAGCTTTCTTT; cdr3_aa: CASSLGGSTEAFF
clone_size: .; j_call: TRBJ2-2; v_call: TRBV5-1; d_call: .; cdr3_nt: TGCGCCAGCAGCTTCCAGGGTGACACCGGGGAGCTGTTTTTT; cdr3_aa: CASSFQGDTGELFF
clone_size: few; j_call: TRBJ2-1; v_call: TRBV5-1; d_call: .; cdr3_nt: TGCGCCAGCAGCTTGACTTCCTACAATGAGCAGTTCTTC; cdr3_aa: CASSLTSYNEQFF
clone_size: .; j_call: TRBJ2-3; v_call: TRBV4-2; d_call: TRBD1; cdr3_nt: TGTGCCAGCAGCCAAGTGGACCTGAGGGACAGACTCACAGATACGCAGTATTTT; cdr3_aa: CASSQVDLRDRLTDTQYF
clone_size: .; j_call: TRBJ1-6; v_call: TRBV7-2; d_call: TRBD1; cdr3_nt: TGTGCCAGCAGCGCGACAGGGAATAATTCACCCCTCCACTTT; cdr3_aa: CASSATGNNSPLHF
clone_size: once; j_call: TRBJ1-3; v_call: TRBV5-6; d_call: .; cdr3_nt: TGTGCCAGCAGCTTCAGTGGCTCTGGAAACACCATATATTTT; cdr3_aa: CASSFSGSGNTIYF
clone_size: .; j_call: TRBJ2-5; v_call: TRBV5-6; d_call: TRBD2; cdr3_nt: TGTGCCAGCAGCTTCGGACTAGCGGGAAACGCGGAGACCCAGTACTTC; cdr3_aa: CASSFGLAGNAETQYF
clone_size: .; j_call: TRBJ2-5; v_call: TRBV7-9; d_call: TRBD1; cdr3_nt: TGTTCCAGCAGCTTGGACAGGGGTTGGCAAGAGACCCAGTACTTC; cdr3_aa: CSSSLDRGWQETQYF
clone_size: few; j_call: TRBJ2-3; v_call: TRBV11-3; d_call: TRBD1; cdr3_nt: TGTGCCAGCAGCCACCGGACAGGGCTCAGCACAGATACGCAGTATTTT; cdr3_aa: CASSHRTGLSTDTQYF
clone_size: .; j_call: TRBJ1-1; v_call: TRBV7-8; d_call: TRBD1; cdr3_nt: TGTGCCAGCAGCTTCCCCGGGACAGGGATGACTGAAGCTTTCTTT; cdr3_aa: CASSFPGTGMTEAFF
clone_size: .; j_call: TRBJ2-4; v_call: TRBV11-2; d_call: .; cdr3_nt: TGTGCCAGCAGCTTAGAACCACCGATACTAGCCAAAAACATTCAGTACTTC; cdr3_aa: CASSLEPPILAKNIQYF
clone_size: .; j_call: TRBJ2-7; v_call: TRBV29-1; d_call: .; cdr3_nt: TGCAGCGCAGGAGGGGAGACCTACGAGCAGTACTTC; cdr3_aa: CSAGGETYEQYF
clone_size: .; j_call: TRBJ1-2; v_call: TRBV5-1; d_call: .; cdr3_nt: TGCGCCAGCAGTCTCAACGGGGGGGACTATGGCTACACCTTC; cdr3_aa: CASSLNGGDYGYTF